The rows below give T cell receptor beta chains drawn from one sample of a study of shared clonotypes between healthy human individuals. Data came from immunoSEQ multiplex PCR; TCRdb stores just in-frame clones and leaves some out. The table includes around 2,000,000 clones, roughly 94% detected once. The sequencing sample was made of naive CD4+ T cells sorted from blood. These receptors all stem from a man in his late teens or twenties in good health. The CDR3 runs from the conserved cysteine through the conserved F or W. A D gene is named only where the DNA matches it firmly. Size is stated for part of the rows, as once, few or many counts, or as a class when the clone is expanded.

clone size: -; D gene: -; V gene: TRBV4-1; J gene: TRBJ1-5; CDR3 protein: CASSQDRSDNQPQHF; CDR3 DNA: TGCGCCAGCAGCCAAGACCGGAGCGACAATCAGCCCCAGCATTTT
clone size: -; D gene: -; V gene: TRBV5-3; J gene: TRBJ2-4; CDR3 protein: CARSLGGGKAKNIQYF; CDR3 DNA: TGTGCCAGAAGCCTGGGAGGAGGAAAAGCCAAAAACATTCAGTACTTC
clone size: -; D gene: TRBD1; V gene: TRBV6-4; J gene: TRBJ1-4; CDR3 protein: CASPRRGRGTNEKLFF; CDR3 DNA: TGTGCCAGCCCACGGAGGGGGCGCGGGACGAATGAAAAACTGTTTTTT
clone size: -; D gene: -; V gene: TRBV10-3; J gene: TRBJ1-1; CDR3 protein: CAISEIGNTEAFF; CDR3 DNA: TGTGCCATCAGTGAGATTGGGAACACTGAAGCTTTCTTT
clone size: -; D gene: -; V gene: TRBV6-5; J gene: TRBJ1-1; CDR3 protein: CASSYSNTGNTEAFF; CDR3 DNA: TGTGCCAGCAGTTACTCCAACACAGGGAACACTGAAGCTTTCTTT
clone size: -; D gene: TRBD2; V gene: TRBV7-2; J gene: TRBJ2-2; CDR3 protein: CASSFSGRAQTGELFF; CDR3 DNA: TGTGCCAGCAGCTTCAGCGGGAGGGCCCAAACCGGGGAGCTGTTTTTT
clone size: -; D gene: -; V gene: TRBV2; J gene: TRBJ2-7; CDR3 protein: CASSSESNGGRDCRYF; CDR3 DNA: TGTGCCAGCTCTAGTGAGTCAAACGGCGGAAGGGATTGCCGGTACTTC
clone size: -; D gene: -; V gene: TRBV6-1; J gene: TRBJ2-1; CDR3 protein: CASSEAGQSNEQFF; CDR3 DNA: TGTGCCAGCAGTGAAGCCGGGCAGAGCAATGAGCAGTTCTTC
clone size: -; D gene: TRBD2; V gene: TRBV2; J gene: TRBJ2-5; CDR3 protein: CASSVTSGGQETQYF; CDR3 DNA: TGTGCCAGCAGTGTTACTAGCGGGGGGCAAGAGACCCAGTACTTC
clone size: -; D gene: -; V gene: TRBV6-1; J gene: TRBJ2-3; CDR3 protein: CASSERMSGLTDTQYF; CDR3 DNA: TGTGCCAGCAGTGAAAGAATGAGCGGCCTCACAGATACGCAGTATTTT
clone size: -; D gene: -; V gene: TRBV2; J gene: TRBJ1-5; CDR3 protein: CASSDWVSNQPQHF; CDR3 DNA: TGTGCCAGCAGTGACTGGGTTAGCAATCAGCCCCAGCATTTT
clone size: -; D gene: TRBD1; V gene: TRBV18; J gene: TRBJ1-2; CDR3 protein: CASSQAGQTYGYTF; CDR3 DNA: TGTGCCAGCTCACAAGCGGGACAGACCTATGGCTACACCTTC
clone size: -; D gene: -; V gene: TRBV27; J gene: TRBJ2-2; CDR3 protein: CASTEVNTGELFF; CDR3 DNA: TGTGCCAGCACGGAGGTGAACACCGGGGAGCTGTTTTTT
clone size: -; D gene: TRBD2; V gene: TRBV5-1; J gene: TRBJ2-3; CDR3 protein: CASSTASGGAGDTQYF; CDR3 DNA: TGCGCCAGCAGCACGGCTAGCGGGGGGGCAGGAGATACGCAGTATTTT
clone size: -; D gene: -; V gene: TRBV6-5; J gene: TRBJ1-2; CDR3 protein: CASSYNGDGYTF; CDR3 DNA: TGTGCCAGCAGTTACAATGGCGATGGCTACACCTTC
clone size: -; D gene: TRBD2; V gene: TRBV5-1; J gene: TRBJ2-7; CDR3 protein: CASSRGSSFDRNPYEQYF; CDR3 DNA: TGCGCCAGCAGTCGCGGGAGTTCATTTGATCGTAACCCCTACGAGCAGTACTTC
clone size: -; D gene: TRBD1; V gene: TRBV2; J gene: TRBJ1-5; CDR3 protein: CASRGGDSPARGNQPQHF; CDR3 DNA: TGTGCCAGCAGGGGGGGGGACAGCCCCGCTCGTGGCAATCAGCCCCAGCATTTT
clone size: -; D gene: TRBD2; V gene: TRBV9; J gene: TRBJ2-3; CDR3 protein: CASSVATGGPDTQYF; CDR3 DNA: TGTGCCAGCAGCGTAGCTACGGGGGGGCCAGATACGCAGTATTTT
clone size: few; D gene: -; V gene: TRBV6-5; J gene: TRBJ2-7; CDR3 protein: CASSYGPRGEAYEQYF; CDR3 DNA: TGTGCCAGCAGCTACGGGCCTAGGGGGGAGGCCTACGAGCAGTACTTC
clone size: -; D gene: TRBD2; V gene: TRBV7-6; J gene: TRBJ2-3; CDR3 protein: CASSEGLAGPSTDTQYF; CDR3 DNA: TGTGCCAGCAGCGAAGGACTAGCGGGACCAAGCACAGATACGCAGTATTTT
clone size: -; D gene: TRBD1; V gene: TRBV7-9; J gene: TRBJ1-3; CDR3 protein: CASSLTGGPGNTIYF; CDR3 DNA: TGTGCCAGCAGCTTGACAGGGGGCCCTGGAAACACCATATATTTT
clone size: -; D gene: TRBD1; V gene: TRBV9; J gene: TRBJ2-7; CDR3 protein: CASSVAGDRAYEQYF; CDR3 DNA: TGTGCCAGCAGCGTAGCTGGGGACAGAGCCTACGAGCAGTACTTC
clone size: -; D gene: -; V gene: TRBV4-3; J gene: TRBJ2-7; CDR3 protein: CASSQVGSAEQYF; CDR3 DNA: TGCGCCAGCAGCCAAGTAGGCTCCGCGGAGCAGTACTTC
clone size: -; D gene: -; V gene: TRBV2; J gene: TRBJ1-1; CDR3 protein: CASSESMTGTEAFF; CDR3 DNA: TGTGCCAGCAGTGAATCCATGACGGGCACTGAAGCTTTCTTT
clone size: few; D gene: -; V gene: TRBV12-2; J gene: TRBJ1-1; CDR3 protein: CASRFKKTGMNTEAFF; CDR3 DNA: TGTGCAAGTCGCTTTAAGAAGACAGGGATGAACACTGAAGCTTTCTTT
clone size: -; D gene: -; V gene: TRBV4-1; J gene: TRBJ2-2; CDR3 protein: CASSQLGPGITGELFF; CDR3 DNA: TGCGCCAGCAGCCAACTTGGCCCGGGAATTACCGGGGAGCTGTTTTTT
clone size: -; D gene: -; V gene: TRBV11-2; J gene: TRBJ1-2; CDR3 protein: CASSLASNYGYTF; CDR3 DNA: TGTGCCAGCAGCTTAGCATCCAACTATGGCTACACCTTC
clone size: -; D gene: -; V gene: TRBV5-4; J gene: TRBJ1-3; CDR3 protein: CASSLYGNTIYF; CDR3 DNA: TGTGCCAGCAGCTTATATGGAAACACCATATATTTT
clone size: -; D gene: TRBD1; V gene: TRBV5-1; J gene: TRBJ2-6; CDR3 protein: CASSLAPGQANSGANVLTF; CDR3 DNA: TGCGCCAGCAGCTTGGCCCCGGGACAGGCCAACTCTGGGGCCAACGTCCTGACTTTC
clone size: -; D gene: TRBD1; V gene: TRBV28; J gene: TRBJ1-6; CDR3 protein: CASSSKTTGFNSPLHF; CDR3 DNA: TGTGCCAGCAGCTCTAAAACGACAGGGTTCAATTCACCCCTCCACTTT
clone size: -; D gene: -; V gene: TRBV15; J gene: TRBJ2-7; CDR3 protein: CATSSTGPYEQYF; CDR3 DNA: TGTGCCACCAGTAGTACAGGCCCCTACGAGCAGTACTTC
clone size: -; D gene: TRBD1; V gene: TRBV6-5; J gene: TRBJ2-1; CDR3 protein: CASQGQGRANEQFF; CDR3 DNA: TGTGCCAGCCAAGGACAGGGTAGGGCCAATGAGCAGTTCTTC
clone size: -; D gene: -; V gene: TRBV5-1; J gene: TRBJ1-2; CDR3 protein: CASSLDRDYGYTF; CDR3 DNA: TGCGCCAGCAGCTTGGACCGGGACTATGGCTACACCTTC
clone size: -; D gene: TRBD1; V gene: TRBV27; J gene: TRBJ2-5; CDR3 protein: CASSLYRGRRETQYF; CDR3 DNA: TGTGCCAGCAGTTTATACAGGGGGAGAAGGGAGACCCAGTACTTC
clone size: once; D gene: TRBD2; V gene: TRBV6-1; J gene: TRBJ2-7; CDR3 protein: CASSEGGASGIYEQYF; CDR3 DNA: TGTGCCAGCAGTGAAGGGGGTGCTAGCGGGATTTACGAGCAGTACTTC
clone size: -; D gene: -; V gene: TRBV18; J gene: TRBJ1-6; CDR3 protein: CASSPGTPHSPLHF; CDR3 DNA: TGTGCCAGCTCACCCGGGACCCCACATTCACCCCTCCACTTT
clone size: -; D gene: -; V gene: TRBV30; J gene: TRBJ2-7; CDR3 protein: CAWSATGSYEQYF; CDR3 DNA: TGTGCCTGGAGCGCTACCGGGTCCTACGAGCAGTACTTC
clone size: once; D gene: TRBD1; V gene: TRBV9; J gene: TRBJ2-1; CDR3 protein: CASSVGSGKGTGSNEQFF; CDR3 DNA: TGTGCCAGCAGCGTAGGGTCGGGTAAGGGGACAGGGTCCAATGAGCAGTTCTTC
clone size: -; D gene: -; V gene: TRBV7-2; J gene: TRBJ1-4; CDR3 protein: CASSFLGTNEKLFF; CDR3 DNA: TGTGCCAGCAGCTTCTTAGGTACTAATGAAAAACTGTTTTTT
clone size: -; D gene: TRBD2; V gene: TRBV28; J gene: TRBJ2-7; CDR3 protein: CASTPSGGAREQYF; CDR3 DNA: TGTGCCAGCACCCCTAGCGGGGGGGCTAGGGAGCAGTACTTC
clone size: -; D gene: TRBD1; V gene: TRBV11-2; J gene: TRBJ1-2; CDR3 protein: CASSLVMTGNGYTF; CDR3 DNA: TGTGCCAGCAGCTTAGTAATGACAGGGAATGGCTACACCTTC
clone size: -; D gene: -; V gene: TRBV6-5; J gene: TRBJ2-1; CDR3 protein: CASSPGPGEQFF; CDR3 DNA: TGTGCCAGCAGCCCTGGACCCGGTGAGCAGTTCTTC
clone size: -; D gene: -; V gene: TRBV18; J gene: TRBJ2-7; CDR3 protein: CASSPTRGPGDYEQYF; CDR3 DNA: TGTGCCAGCTCACCTACCCGAGGGCCAGGGGACTACGAGCAGTACTTC
clone size: -; D gene: -; V gene: TRBV2; J gene: TRBJ2-7; CDR3 protein: CASRDISLLYEQYF; CDR3 DNA: TGTGCCAGCAGGGACATTTCCTTGCTCTACGAGCAGTACTTC
clone size: -; D gene: -; V gene: TRBV23-1; J gene: TRBJ1-1; CDR3 protein: CASSQSTGSVSEAFF; CDR3 DNA: TGCGCCAGCAGTCAATCAACTGGCTCTGTATCTGAAGCTTTCTTT
clone size: -; D gene: -; V gene: TRBV18; J gene: TRBJ1-2; CDR3 protein: CASSPEGTANYGYTF; CDR3 DNA: TGTGCCAGCTCACCAGAGGGCACAGCTAACTATGGCTACACCTTC
clone size: -; D gene: -; V gene: TRBV30; J gene: TRBJ2-2; CDR3 protein: CAWSVTRPGELFF; CDR3 DNA: TGTGCCTGGAGCGTTACCCGACCCGGGGAGCTGTTTTTT
clone size: once; D gene: TRBD2; V gene: TRBV18; J gene: TRBJ2-3; CDR3 protein: CASSPNTSADTQYF; CDR3 DNA: TGTGCCAGCTCACCAAATACTAGCGCAGATACGCAGTATTTT
clone size: -; D gene: -; V gene: TRBV6-1; J gene: TRBJ1-5; CDR3 protein: CASTPDSNQPQHF; CDR3 DNA: TGTGCCAGCACACCCGATAGCAATCAGCCCCAGCATTTT
clone size: -; D gene: -; V gene: TRBV6-5; J gene: TRBJ1-5; CDR3 protein: CASSPQGNQPQHF; CDR3 DNA: TGTGCCAGCAGTCCACAGGGTAATCAGCCCCAGCATTTT
clone size: -; D gene: -; V gene: TRBV19; J gene: TRBJ1-5; CDR3 protein: CASSMVRNINQPQHF; CDR3 DNA: TGTGCCAGTAGTATGGTCAGAAACATCAATCAGCCCCAGCATTTT
clone size: once; D gene: -; V gene: TRBV14; J gene: TRBJ1-5; CDR3 protein: CASSQFSNQPQHF; CDR3 DNA: TGTGCCAGCAGCCAATTTAGCAATCAGCCCCAGCATTTT
clone size: -; D gene: -; V gene: TRBV7-9; J gene: TRBJ2-1; CDR3 protein: CASSQDGQYNEQFF; CDR3 DNA: TGTGCCAGCAGCCAGGACGGACAGTACAATGAGCAGTTCTTC
clone size: -; D gene: -; V gene: TRBV9; J gene: TRBJ1-3; CDR3 protein: CASSVAGGLGNTIYF; CDR3 DNA: TGTGCCAGCAGCGTAGCGGGGGGCCTCGGAAACACCATATATTTT